The T cell receptor beta chain described here comes from a study of T cell changes during pregnancy in multiple sclerosis. The CDR3 is made up of 15 amino acids. J lost 4 bases, V lost 1 base, and 4 bases had no gene match. Per germline, CDR1 LNHNV and CDR2 YYDKDF (reference sequence). Assay used: immunoSEQ multiplex PCR; TCRdb lists only in-frame clones, some missing. The table has around 57,000 clones, around 93% seen once. The chain uses TRBV15 and TRBJ2-1, with TRBD2 identical over 7 bases. The specimen was CD4+ T cells from peripheral blood mononuclear cells, collected after pregnancy. The sequence derives from a female donor in good health, enrolled as a control in a pregnancy study. CDR3 nucleotide sequence: TGTGCCACCAGCAGAGGCGGGACTACTTACAATGAGCAGTTCTTC. This translates into CATSRGGTTYNEQFF.